This T cell receptor (beta chain) was sequenced in a study of human T cells and chemical hapten exposure. About the research overall: Patches with 0.01% DPC went on the upper back, and the tests were read at 6 days. Broader study findings: Each of the donors had alopecia, so their immune responses may not resemble those of healthy people.

Individual cDNA molecules (in the library) carried attached unique molecular identifiers. TCRdb passed the RACE reads through MiXCR, listing each CDR3 protein once. The sample holds about 160,000 distinct CDR3 sequences, about a quarter seen once. Time point indicated: patch test 3, about 24 weeks after DPC sensitization. The treatment: therapeutic diphenylcyclopropenone sensitization with weekly scalp DPC. It was from unfractionated whole blood that total RNA was extracted. A word on this clonotype: The antigen is not known.

The sequences come from whole blood, collected in connection with sensitization to the hapten diphenylcyclopropenone (DPC). This clonotype originated in a woman between 18 and 30 years old with alopecia areata. Some clones in this sample may be carry-over from other donors' samples.

The CDR3 reads CASSQGYSDRAAEQFF. DNA of the CDR3: TGCGCCAGCAGCCAGGGTTACTCTGACAGGGCGGCTGAGCAGTTCTTC. The chain recombines TRBV4-1 with TRBJ2-1, with 7 bases aligning to TRBD1. V lost 3 bases and J lost 9; bases outside the gene matches: 14. Germline V gene sequence: CDR1 MGHRA, CDR2 YSYEKL. The CDR3 is 16 amino acids.